This T cell receptor (beta chain) was profiled in a study of T cells of healthy individuals. One entry per CDR3 protein, called by TCRdb with MiXCR from the 5' RACE reads. Among 38,000 or so distinct CDR3 sequences, 4% to 5.5% were seen once, and the ten largest hold 9% to 10%. This CDR3 contains 14 residues. V was clipped by 7 bases and J by 10 bases, with 20 bases between them. Per germline, CDR1 SNHLY and CDR2 FYNNEI. This clonotype was detected only a few times. The sequence was collected from a human donor in good health. This chain connects TRBV2 to TRBJ2-1; perhaps TRBD2 as D (5 bases). The CDR3 DNA is TGTGCCAGCAAAGATCAAGCAGGAGGAGGCGAGCAGTTCTTC. Protein: CASKDQAGGGEQFF.